This record covers a single T cell receptor beta chain. Its antigen is still unknown. The data originate from a study of STAT5B mutations in CD4+ large granular lymphocyte leukemia. General observations from the study: About 26% of private leukemic clonotypes occurred rarely in other patients' non-leukemic repertoires. The clonality comparison with controls used just 6 CD4-sorted patient samples. Top patient clones used TRBV06 genes more often: 8/27 versus 2/35 in controls.

Bead-separated CD4+, CD4+CD8+, CD57+ or CD56+ fractions, or PBMC, were used. CDR1 is LNHDA and CDR2 is SQIVND in the germline V gene (reference sequence). V lost 4 bases, J lost 3 bases, and 4 bases stayed unmatched. The CDR3 sequence is 15 residues long. Sequencing used immunoSEQ multiplex PCR; TCRdb keeps in-frame clones, though not all of them. The profile covers some 2,000 clones, with about 75% appearing a single time and nearly 2% taken by the ten largest. Sequencing input: PBMCs. The receptor comes from a woman in her 70s with CD4+ T-cell large granular lymphocyte leukemia. This sequence joins TRBV19 and TRBJ1-5; TRBD1 aligns across 9 bases. CDR3 protein: CASSTDRGINQPQHF. In nucleotides, the CDR3 is TGTGCCAGTAGTACCGACAGGGGGATCAATCAGCCCCAGCATTTT.